These T cell receptor beta chains were read from a single sample in a study of cytotoxic CD8 clonotypes in ibrutinib-treated CLL. The protocol was immunoSEQ multiplex PCR, while the TCRdb copy is restricted to in-frame clones and leaves out a portion. The sample contains 150,000 or so clones, 80% to 90% of which appear only once. The sample consisted of PBMCs, taken after 24 months of ibrutinib treatment. The receptors stem from a human donor with chronic lymphocytic leukemia. CDR3s include the opening cysteine and the closing phenylalanine or tryptophan. Fields, in order: D gene, J gene, CDR3 length, V gene, clone size, CDR3 DNA, CDR3 protein. The D gene is left open where the match is weak. Clone size, where shown, is once, few, many, or a class for clones that have expanded.

d_call: -
j_call: TRBJ2-5
cdr3_length: 11
v_call: TRBV28
clone_size: -
cdr3_nt: TGTGCCAGCACGGGTCGGGAGACCCAGTACTTC
cdr3_aa: CASTGRETQYF

d_call: -
j_call: TRBJ2-7
cdr3_length: 14
v_call: TRBV6-1
clone_size: -
cdr3_nt: TGTGCCAGCAGTGCAGGGGACTCAACCTACGAGCAGTACTTC
cdr3_aa: CASSAGDSTYEQYF

d_call: -
j_call: TRBJ1-1
cdr3_length: 14
v_call: TRBV18
clone_size: once
cdr3_nt: TGTGCCAGCTCACCACAGGGGTTAAGTACTGAAGCTTTCTTT
cdr3_aa: CASSPQGLSTEAFF

d_call: -
j_call: TRBJ2-1
cdr3_length: 13
v_call: TRBV19
clone_size: -
cdr3_nt: TGTGCCAGTAGTCTCGCTTCGGAGAGTGAGCAGTTCTTC
cdr3_aa: CASSLASESEQFF

d_call: -
j_call: TRBJ1-5
cdr3_length: 15
v_call: TRBV28
clone_size: -
cdr3_nt: TGTGCCAGCAGGTCGGGCGGGTCAGCCAATCAGCCCCAGCATTTT
cdr3_aa: CASRSGGSANQPQHF

d_call: TRBD1
j_call: TRBJ1-3
cdr3_length: 17
v_call: TRBV13
clone_size: -
cdr3_nt: TGTGCCAGCAGCACTAACACAGGGGCAGGGTTCGGAAACACCATATATTTT
cdr3_aa: CASSTNTGAGFGNTIYF

d_call: TRBD1
j_call: TRBJ1-2
cdr3_length: 15
v_call: TRBV27
clone_size: -
cdr3_nt: TGTGCCAGCAGTTTCTCGCCCCGGACAGGGTGGGGCTACACCTTC
cdr3_aa: CASSFSPRTGWGYTF

d_call: -
j_call: TRBJ2-1
cdr3_length: 15
v_call: TRBV6-5
clone_size: once
cdr3_nt: TGTGCCAGCAGTTACTCGACACTAGTGTACAATGAGCAGTTCTTC
cdr3_aa: CASSYSTLVYNEQFF

d_call: -
j_call: TRBJ2-5
cdr3_length: 13
v_call: TRBV18
clone_size: -
cdr3_nt: TGTGCCAGCTCAATGGAATCCTCGGGGACCCAGTACTTC
cdr3_aa: CASSMESSGTQYF

d_call: -
j_call: TRBJ1-1
cdr3_length: 14
v_call: TRBV29-1
clone_size: -
cdr3_nt: TGCAGCGTTGAGGGTACCCTACCGAACACTGAAGCTTTCTTT
cdr3_aa: CSVEGTLPNTEAFF

d_call: -
j_call: TRBJ2-7
cdr3_length: 14
v_call: TRBV6-1
clone_size: -
cdr3_nt: TGTGCCAGCGACCGAAATGAGGGAGCCTACGAGCAGTACTTC
cdr3_aa: CASDRNEGAYEQYF

d_call: TRBD1
j_call: TRBJ1-2
cdr3_length: 16
v_call: TRBV11-2
clone_size: -
cdr3_nt: TGTGCCAGCAGCCGTTCCGTGGGGACAGGTCAAGGGGGCTACACCTTC
cdr3_aa: CASSRSVGTGQGGYTF

d_call: -
j_call: TRBJ1-6
cdr3_length: 12
v_call: TRBV27
clone_size: -
cdr3_nt: TGTGCCAGCAGTCCCTGGGGTTCACCCCTCCACTTT
cdr3_aa: CASSPWGSPLHF

d_call: -
j_call: TRBJ2-7
cdr3_length: 12
v_call: TRBV14
clone_size: once
cdr3_nt: TGTGCCAGCAGACAGGTCCTGGTCGAGCAGTACTTC
cdr3_aa: CASRQVLVEQYF

d_call: -
j_call: TRBJ2-7
cdr3_length: 11
v_call: TRBV2
clone_size: -
cdr3_nt: TGTGCCAGCAGTTCTTACTACGAGCAGTACTTC
cdr3_aa: CASSSYYEQYF

d_call: -
j_call: TRBJ2-3
cdr3_length: 15
v_call: TRBV7-3
clone_size: few
cdr3_nt: TGTGCCAGCAGCTTACGGAGGGAAAGGGGAGATACGCAGTATTTT
cdr3_aa: CASSLRRERGDTQYF

d_call: -
j_call: TRBJ2-2
cdr3_length: 13
v_call: TRBV2
clone_size: -
cdr3_nt: TGTGCCAGCAGTGACGGGCCCACCGGGGAGCTGTTTTTT
cdr3_aa: CASSDGPTGELFF

d_call: TRBD2
j_call: TRBJ2-5
cdr3_length: 16
v_call: TRBV7-2
clone_size: -
cdr3_nt: TGTGCCAGCAGCTTACTAGCGGGGGGACCTGTAGAGACCCAGTACTTC
cdr3_aa: CASSLLAGGPVETQYF

d_call: -
j_call: TRBJ2-5
cdr3_length: 15
v_call: TRBV5-1
clone_size: -
cdr3_nt: TGCGCCAGCAGCGGAACGAACGACCCAGGGGAGACCCAGTACTTC
cdr3_aa: CASSGTNDPGETQYF

d_call: TRBD2
j_call: TRBJ2-2
cdr3_length: 21
v_call: TRBV5-3
clone_size: -
cdr3_nt: TGTGCCAGAAGCTGGTCCCTAGCGAGCGGGAGGGCCGTTGATGACACCGGGGAGCTGTTTTTT
cdr3_aa: CARSWSLASGRAVDDTGELFF

d_call: -
j_call: TRBJ2-3
cdr3_length: 17
v_call: TRBV7-8
clone_size: -
cdr3_nt: TGTGCCAGCAGCAACCCGACGGTCGGCAGCTCCACAGATACGCAGTATTTT
cdr3_aa: CASSNPTVGSSTDTQYF

d_call: -
j_call: TRBJ2-1
cdr3_length: 12
v_call: TRBV7-6
clone_size: -
cdr3_nt: TGTGCCAGCAGCCCCGGACGGGATGAGCAGTTCTTC
cdr3_aa: CASSPGRDEQFF